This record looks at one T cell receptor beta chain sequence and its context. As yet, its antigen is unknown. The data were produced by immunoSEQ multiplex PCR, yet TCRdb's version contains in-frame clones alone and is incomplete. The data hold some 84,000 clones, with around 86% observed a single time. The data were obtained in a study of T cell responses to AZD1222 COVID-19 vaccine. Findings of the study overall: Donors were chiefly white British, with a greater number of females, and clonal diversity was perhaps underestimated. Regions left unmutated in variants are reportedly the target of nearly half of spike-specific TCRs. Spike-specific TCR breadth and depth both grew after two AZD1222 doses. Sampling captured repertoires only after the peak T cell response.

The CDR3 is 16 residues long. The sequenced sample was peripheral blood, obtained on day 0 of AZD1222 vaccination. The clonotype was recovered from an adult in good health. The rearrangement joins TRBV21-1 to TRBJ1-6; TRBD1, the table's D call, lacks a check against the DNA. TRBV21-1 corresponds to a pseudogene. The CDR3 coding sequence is TGTGCCAGCAGCGAAAAAAGACAGGGTGGCAATTCACCCCTCCACTTT. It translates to CASSEKRQGGNSPLHF.